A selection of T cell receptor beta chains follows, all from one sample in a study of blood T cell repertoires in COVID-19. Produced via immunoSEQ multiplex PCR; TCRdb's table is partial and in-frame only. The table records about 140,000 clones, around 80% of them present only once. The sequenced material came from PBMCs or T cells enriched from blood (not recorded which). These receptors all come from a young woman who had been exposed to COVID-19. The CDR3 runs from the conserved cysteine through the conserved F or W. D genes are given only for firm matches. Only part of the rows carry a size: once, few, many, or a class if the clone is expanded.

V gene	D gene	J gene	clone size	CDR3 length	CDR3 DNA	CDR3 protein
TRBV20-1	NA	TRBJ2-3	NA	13	TGCAGTGCTAGTAATTCCCTCACAGATACGCAGTATTTT	CSASNSLTDTQYF
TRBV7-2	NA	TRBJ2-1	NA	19	TGTGCCAGCAGCTTAGTGGGACAGGGGTTGGCTAGCGGGAGGAATGAGCAGTTCTTC	CASSLVGQGLASGRNEQFF
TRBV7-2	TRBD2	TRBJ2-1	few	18	TGTGCCAGCAGCTTAAGGTATGGAGCGGGAGGATCCTACAATGAGCAGTTCTTC	CASSLRYGAGGSYNEQFF
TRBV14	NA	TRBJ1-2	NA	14	TGTGCCAGCAGCCAAGGACTACAGCTCTATGGCTACACCTTC	CASSQGLQLYGYTF
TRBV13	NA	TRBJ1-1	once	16	TGTGCCAGCAGCCCCATAGCCGGGGAAATGAACACTGAAGCTTTCTTT	CASSPIAGEMNTEAFF
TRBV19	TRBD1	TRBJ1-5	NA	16	TGTGCCAGTAGTATAGCCGGGACAGGTGGCAATCAGCCCCAGCATTTT	CASSIAGTGGNQPQHF
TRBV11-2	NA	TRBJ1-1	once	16	TGTGCCAGCAGCTCAAATCGGGACATTGAAAACACTGAAGCTTTCTTT	CASSSNRDIENTEAFF
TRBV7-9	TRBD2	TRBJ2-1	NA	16	TGTGCCAGCAGCACCCCTAGCGGGAAGGAGTCCAATGAGCAGTTCTTC	CASSTPSGKESNEQFF
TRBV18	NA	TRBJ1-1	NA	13	TGTGCCAGCTCAAGTGGACAGTACACTGAAGCTTTCTTT	CASSSGQYTEAFF
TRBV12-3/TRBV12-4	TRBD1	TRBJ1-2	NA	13	TGTGCCACAGGGCGACAGGGGGCAAAGGGCTACACCTTC	CATGRQGAKGYTF